This TCR beta chain was sequenced during a study of cytomegalovirus exposure and HLA in healthy donors. Study details: The 550 to 800 first-cohort repertoires and the 120 or so validation repertoires shared the same platform, a later analysis reported.

Concerning this clone: Its matching antigen is unknown.

Findings and limits, study-wide: The study found most TCR sequences rare, yet found some public TCRs in many donors.

Generated by immunoSEQ multiplex PCR, the TCRdb table keeps only in-frame clones and is missing some. The sample includes fewer than 400,000 clones, around 86% of them seen just once. The CDR3 totals 14 residues. The germline V gene has CDR1 SNHLY and CDR2 FYNNEI. The V segment lost 4 bases and the J segment 8 bases; nucleotides outside the gene matches: 7. V usage is TRBV2 and J usage is TRBJ2-5; TRBD2 matches at 10 bases. The sample comprised PBMCs. This TCR was recovered from a woman aged 18-29 years in good health and CMV-seronegative. The CDR3 coding sequence is TGTGCCAGCAGTGGAGAAGCGGGAGGGGAAACCCAGTACTTC. Its translation: CASSGEAGGETQYF. The full variable domain, completed using reference TRBV2 and TRBJ2-5, is EPEVTQTPSHQVTQMGQEVILRCVPISNHLYFYWYRQILGQKVEFLVSFYNNEISEKSEIFDDQFSVERPDGSNFTLKIRSTKLEDSAMYFCASSGEAGGETQYFGPGTRLLVL.